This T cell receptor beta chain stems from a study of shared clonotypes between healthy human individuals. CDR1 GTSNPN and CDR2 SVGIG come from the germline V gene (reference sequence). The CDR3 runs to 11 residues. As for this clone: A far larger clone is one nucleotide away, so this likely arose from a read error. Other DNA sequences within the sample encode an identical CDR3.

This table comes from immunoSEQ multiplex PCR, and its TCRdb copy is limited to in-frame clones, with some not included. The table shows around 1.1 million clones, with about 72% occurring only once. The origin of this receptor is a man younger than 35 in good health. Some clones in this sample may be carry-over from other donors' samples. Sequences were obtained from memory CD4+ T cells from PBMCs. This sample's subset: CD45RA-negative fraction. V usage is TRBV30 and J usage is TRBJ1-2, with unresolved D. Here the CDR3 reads CAWSSPADYTF. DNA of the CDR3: TGTGCATGGAGTTCTCCCGCGGACTACACCTTC. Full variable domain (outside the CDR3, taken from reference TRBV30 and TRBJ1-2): SQTIHQWPATLVQPVGSPLSLECTVEGTSNPNLYWYRQAAGRGLQLLFYSVGIGQISSEVPQNLSASRPQDRQFILSSKKLLLSDSGFYLCAWSSPADYTFGSGTRLTVV.